The T cell receptor (beta chain) described here comes from a study of neurological immune-mediated disorders. This clonotype has at least ten counts. From germline, CDR1 is SGHRS and CDR2 YFSETQ. Germline trimming cut 4 bases from V and 4 bases from J; bases unmatched to any gene: 7. The CDR3 is 14 amino acids. With 10-nucleotide random UMIs included, cDNA was synthesized by 5'RACE. TCRdb reanalysed the 5' RACE reads using MiXCR and keeps one entry per CDR3 protein. Of about 23,000 distinct CDR3 sequences in the sample, about 13% were seen once. The material sequenced was PBMCs. This TCR was recovered from a woman aged 55-69 years with HTLV-1-associated myelopathy (HAM/TSP). The chain combines TRBV5-1 with TRBJ2-7, with TRBD1 matching over 8 bases. CDR3 amino acids: CASSPGQGLYEQYF. The CDR3 nucleotides are TGCGCCAGCAGCCCCGGACAGGGATTGTACGAGCAGTACTTC. The entire variable domain, with the rest obtained from reference TRBV5-1 and TRBJ2-7, is as follows: KAGVTQTPRYLIKTRGQQVTLSCSPISGHRSVSWYQQTPGQGLQFLFEYFSETQRNKGNFPGRFSGRQFSNSRSEMNVSTLELGDSALYLCASSPGQGLYEQYFGPGTRLTVT.